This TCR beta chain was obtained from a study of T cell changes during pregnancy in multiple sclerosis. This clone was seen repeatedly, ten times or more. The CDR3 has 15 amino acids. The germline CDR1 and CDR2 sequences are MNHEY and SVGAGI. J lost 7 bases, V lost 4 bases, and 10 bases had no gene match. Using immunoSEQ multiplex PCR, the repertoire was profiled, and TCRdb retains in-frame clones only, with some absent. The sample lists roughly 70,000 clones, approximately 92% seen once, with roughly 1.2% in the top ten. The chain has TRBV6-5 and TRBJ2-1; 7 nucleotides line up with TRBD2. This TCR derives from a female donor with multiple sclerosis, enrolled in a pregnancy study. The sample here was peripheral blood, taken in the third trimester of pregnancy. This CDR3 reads CASSSGLVAPNEQFF. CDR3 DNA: TGTGCCAGCAGTTCCGGACTAGTGGCTCCAAATGAGCAGTTCTTC.